Following are 32 T cell receptor beta chains from one sample sequenced in a study of T cells in Graves' hyperthyroidism and ophthalmopathy. RNA transcripts provided the source from which TCR beta CDR3 regions were amplified. The TCR CDR3 was amplified in a first-round RT-PCR using the HTBI primer set. TCRdb ran MiXCR on the multiplex PCR reads and lists one entry per CDR3 protein. The sample contains nearly 600,000 distinct CDR3 sequences, about 15% of which appear only once. Sequencing input: blood. Receptor source: a woman aged 25 to 45 with Graves' hyperthyroidism that later progressed to Graves' ophthalmopathy.

The chain couples TRBV7-9 to TRBJ1-1, with 9 bases lining up with TRBD1. The CDR3 runs 17 residues. Germline assignment: CDR1 SEHNR and CDR2 FQNEAQ (reference sequence). V gave up 5 bases and J gave up 6 bases; unmatched junction bases: 16. CDR3 sequence (DNA): TGTGCCAGCAGCCCCGGGGGACAGGGCTATATAGCCTCTGAAGCTTTCTTT. This encodes CASSPGGQGYIASEAFF.

V gene TRBV6-1 combines with J gene TRBJ1-1, with 7 positions matching TRBD1. Germline CDR1 is MNHNS and CDR2 is SASEGT. With V trimmed by 9 bases and J by 4 bases, 11 bases remained unmatched. This CDR3 is 14 amino acids long. The CDR3 DNA is TGTGCCAGTGAGACCTTAACAGGGGCCACTGAAGCTTTCTTT. This translates into CASETLTGATEAFF.

This clonotype was found a few times. The V call is TRBV6-2 or TRBV6-3, the J call TRBJ2-2, with no clear D. Germline loops: CDR1 MNHEY, CDR2 SVGEGT. The length of the CDR3 is 14 residues. The V end was cut by 7 bases, the J end by 9 bases, with 18 bases between. The DNA of the CDR3 is TGTGCCAGCATAGGAACAGCCCGCGGTAGGGAGCTGTTTTTT. It encodes CASIGTARGRELFF.

The chain couples TRBV7-2 to TRBJ1-1; D is ambiguous. The germline CDR1 and CDR2 sequences are SGHTA and FQGNSA. The V and J ends lost 2 bases and 3 bases respectively, with 7 bases between them. CDR3 size: 13 residues. The CDR3 nucleotides read TGTGCCAGCAGCTTAAATCCGTACACTGAAGCTTTCTTT. Translation: CASSLNPYTEAFF.

This clonotype has more than one count but fewer than ten. The chain uses TRBV12-3 or TRBV12-4 and TRBJ2-5, with D tentatively TRBD2 (5 bases). Between the trimmed V and J ends, which lost 2 bases and 3 bases, there was a span of 10 bases. This CDR3 region has 14 residues. The CDR3 nucleotides are TGTGCCAGCAGTTTACTGTCCGGGGAAGAGACCCAGTACTTC. Its protein product is CASSLLSGEETQYF.

This clonotype was counted many times. This chain links TRBV6-6 with TRBJ2-7; 8 bases are a match to TRBD1. J lost 4 bases, V lost 2 bases, and 4 bases had no gene match. Germline-derived CDR1 and CDR2 are MNHNY and SVGAGI (reference sequence). The CDR3 has 14 amino acids. Here the CDR3 reads CASSYDRGAYEQYF. The CDR3, as DNA: TGTGCCAGCAGTTACGACAGGGGCGCTTACGAGCAGTACTTC.

This clonotype was seen more than once but under ten times. The J gene is TRBJ1-2, the V gene TRBV30; tentatively, D is TRBD1 (6 bases). CDR1 is GTSNPN, CDR2 SVGIG, per germline (reference sequence). With 2 bases removed from V and 8 bases from J, the gap between germline ends came to 15 bases. This CDR3 spans 13 amino acids. As DNA, the CDR3 is TGTGCCTGGAGTAACACAGGGTTCGGGGGCTACACCTTC. Protein product: CAWSNTGFGGYTF.

Turning to this clonotype: Relative to the germline gene, one junction end is altered; a read error may explain this. The chain recombines TRBV6-1 with TRBJ1-2; 8 bases line up with TRBD1. Per the germline V gene, CDR1 is MNHNS and CDR2 is SASEGT. The CDR3 is made up of 14 amino acids. In nucleotides, the CDR3 is TGTGGCAGCAGACCTGGACAGGGCGACTATGGCTACACCTTC. This sequence encodes CGSRPGQGDYGYTF.

The rearrangement links TRBV29-1 to TRBJ2-1; D unresolved. The germline V gene encodes CDR1 SQVTM and CDR2 ANQGSEA. V lost 2 bases to trimming and J lost 0 bases, with 8 bases between them. This CDR3 has 14 amino acids. This CDR3 reads CSVESAISYNEQFF. The CDR3 bases are TGCAGCGTTGAATCAGCCATCTCCTACAATGAGCAGTTCTTC.

This CDR3 reads CASSPTGLPAAGFF. Written as DNA, the CDR3 is TGTGCCAGTAGTCCGACAGGGCTGCCTGCGGCGGGATTCTTC. This sequence joins TRBV19 and TRBJ2-1; D is possibly TRBD1 (7 bases). V dropped 5 bases and J dropped 16 bases, with 24 bases sitting between them. Germline loops: CDR1 LNHDA, CDR2 SQIVND (reference sequence). The CDR3 sequence is 14 residues long.

Comment on this clonotype: A much larger clone lies a single base off, so this may be a read error. The chain couples TRBV19 to TRBJ2-7; 9 bases are shared with TRBD1. This CDR3 has 17 amino acids. CDR1 is LNHDA and CDR2 is SQIVND in the germline V gene (reference sequence). Germline trimming cut 5 bases from V and 7 bases from J; bases unmatched to any gene: 18. The CDR3 reads CASSFLNRDRDHNEQYF. CDR3 DNA sequence: TGTGCCAGTAGTTTTTTAAACCGGGACAGGGACCACAATGAGCAGTACTTC.

This chain connects TRBV30 to TRBJ1-1; 7 bases are shared with TRBD1. The germline V gene has CDR1 GTSNPN and CDR2 SVGIG (reference sequence). The V gene end was trimmed by 2 bases and the J gene end by 3 bases; junction bases not matched to a gene: 6. This CDR3 comprises 14 residues. The CDR3 coding sequence is TGTGCCTGGAGTCGACAGGGTAAAGACACTGAAGCTTTCTTT. Translated: CAWSRQGKDTEAFF.

This clonotype was detected many times. This rearrangement joins TRBV20-1 to TRBJ1-1, with no clear D. The CDR3 extends over 11 amino acids. V was trimmed by 0 bases and J by 8 bases, leaving 7 bases between them. In germline, CDR1 is DFQATT, CDR2 SNEGSKA (reference sequence). CDR3 in DNA: TGCAGTGCTAGAGATGAGCCCGAAGCTTTCTTT. Protein: CSARDEPEAFF.

Ten or more counts support this clonotype. The chain couples TRBV3-1 to TRBJ2-7; D is possibly TRBD2 (6 bases). Germline V lookup: CDR1 LGHDT, CDR2 YNNKEL (reference sequence). Trimming pared 3 bases from V and 0 bases from J, leaving 15 bases between. CDR3 size: 16 residues. The CDR3: CASSQGLETSSYEQYF. The CDR3 DNA reads TGTGCCAGCAGCCAGGGACTCGAAACGTCCTCCTACGAGCAGTACTTC.

This clonotype was detected many times. V usage is TRBV19 and J usage is TRBJ2-1; D is ambiguous. Germline V gene sequence: CDR1 LNHDA, CDR2 SQIVND (reference sequence). This CDR3 region has 14 residues. The germline V and J ends were trimmed by 5 bases and 4 bases, with 12 bases remaining between them. CDR3 sequence reads: CASSPDPRYNEQFF. In DNA, the CDR3 is TGTGCCAGTAGTCCCGACCCCCGGTACAATGAGCAGTTCTTC.

The CDR3 reads CASSVYHTGRKVGNTIYF. CDR3 sequence (DNA): TGTGCCAGCAGCGTTTACCACACCGGACGAAAAGTTGGAAACACCATATATTTT. J is TRBJ1-3 and V is TRBV9; no definite D call. Germline-derived CDR1 and CDR2 are SGDLS and YYNGEE. Trimming pared 2 bases from V and 3 bases from J, leaving 21 bases between. CDR3 size: 18 residues.

Points on this clonotype: A much larger clone sits a single nucleotide away, making a read error possible. The J gene is TRBJ1-4, the V gene TRBV24-1; D gene unclear. The CDR3 has 14 residues. The germline V gene encodes CDR1 KGHDR and CDR2 SFDVKD. The DNA for the CDR3 is TGTGCCACCAGTTCGGCCACAACTAATGGAAAACTGTTTTTT. Translation: CATSSATTNGKLFF.

V and J are TRBV7-9 and TRBJ2-4; 13 nucleotides match TRBD2. The CDR3 has 20 amino acids. CDR1 and CDR2 (germline): SEHNR, FQNEAQ (reference sequence). With 2 bases clipped from V and 3 bases from J, the junction kept 13 bases outside the gene matches. For the CDR3, the DNA is TGTGCCAGCAGCTTACTACCCACCATCGGACTAGCGGGAGTCAAAAACATTCAGTACTTC. Protein: CASSLLPTIGLAGVKNIQYF.

This clonotype appeared many times. The V call is TRBV30, the J call TRBJ2-1; D unclear. The V gene's germline CDR1 is GTSNPN and CDR2 SVGIG (reference sequence). CDR3 length: 15 amino acids. Trimming removed 4 bases at V and 4 bases at J, with 17 bases between. This CDR3 is CAWKRPALLYNEQFF. The CDR3 nucleotides read TGTGCCTGGAAGAGGCCAGCCCTCCTATACAATGAGCAGTTCTTC.

The sample holds a few counts of this clonotype. A single base separates this from a much larger clone, so it may be a read error. The chain combines TRBV6-1 with TRBJ1-1; D is uncertain. Per germline, CDR1 MNHNS and CDR2 SASEGT. Trimming removed 6 bases from V and 3 bases from J, with 23 bases in between. The CDR3 covers 17 residues. The CDR3 DNA follows: TGTGCCAGCAGCCCCCTAGATTGGGGAGAGGTGTACACTGAAGCTTTCTTT. It specifies CASSPLDWGEVYTEAFF.

The chain employs TRBV24-1 and TRBJ1-5; D perhaps matches TRBD1 (5 bases). V was clipped by 2 bases and J by 1 base, with 5 bases between them. The CDR3 spans 14 residues. From germline, CDR1 is KGHDR and CDR2 SFDVKD. The CDR3 here is CATSDSGSNQPQHF. For the CDR3, the DNA is TGTGCCACCAGTGATTCAGGGAGCAATCAGCCCCAGCATTTT.

This clonotype turned up a few times. The V and J genes are TRBV4-3 and TRBJ1-2, with a possible D match to TRBD1 (5 bases). CDR3 length: 17 residues. Germline assignment: CDR1 LGHNA and CDR2 YSLEER. V was trimmed by 0 bases and J by 4 bases, leaving 18 bases between them. CDR3 in DNA: TGCGCCAGCAGCCAAGATCTGATTCTAGGGGCCAGCTATGGCTACACCTTC. Protein: CASSQDLILGASYGYTF.

This clonotype occurred many times. The rearrangement uses TRBV9 and TRBJ2-7; the match to TRBD1 covers 7 bases. CDR1 and CDR2 from the germline V gene are SGDLS and YYNGEE. This CDR3 region has 13 residues. V shed 3 bases and J 0 bases; nucleotides not matched to a gene: 0. CDR3 nucleotide sequence: TGTGCCAGCAGCGGGGACAGCTCCTACGAGCAGTACTTC. As protein: CASSGDSSYEQYF.

The chain recombines TRBV4-1 with TRBJ1-5, with 7 bases that match TRBD1. The germline V gene has CDR1 MGHRA and CDR2 YSYEKL. The trim removed 3 bases at V and 3 bases at J, leaving 5 bases unmatched. The CDR3 is 15 amino acids. The CDR3 coding sequence is TGCGCCAGCAGCCAGTCGGGACAGCTCAATCAGCCCCAGCATTTT. It encodes CASSQSGQLNQPQHF.

This clonotype was counted at least ten times. The rearrangement joins TRBV2 to TRBJ2-1; tentative D call: TRBD1 (6 bases). V gave up 6 bases and J gave up 14 bases, with 14 bases separating them. Germline CDR1 reads SNHLY; CDR2 reads FYNNEI. The CDR3 is made up of 11 amino acids. CDR3 sequence reads: CASSPGQLKFF. CDR3 in DNA: TGTGCCAGCAGCCCCGGACAGCTTAAGTTCTTC.

This clonotype was counted at least ten times. The gene calls are TRBV28 and TRBJ2-2, with 8 bases matching TRBD2. The length of the CDR3 is 16 residues. V was pared by 6 bases and J by 2 bases, with 8 bases of the junction left unmatched. Germline-derived CDR1 and CDR2 are MDHEN and SYDVKM. The CDR3 DNA reads as TGTGCCAGCAGCCCCTGGCGGGAGGCTAACACCGGGGAGCTGTTTTTT. Encoded protein: CASSPWREANTGELFF.

This clonotype was found many times. This chain joins TRBV16 and TRBJ1-1; D gene uncertain. The CDR3 contains 13 residues. The germline V and J ends were trimmed by 4 bases and 4 bases, with 10 bases remaining between them. The germline V gene has CDR1 KGHSY and CDR2 FQNENV. In nucleotides, the CDR3 is TGTGCCAGCAGCCGCATGGCTAGCACTGAAGCTTTCTTT. Translating it yields CASSRMASTEAFF.

This clonotype was seen repeatedly, ten times or more. This chain uses TRBV2 with TRBJ2-1; the match to TRBD1 covers 9 bases. Looked up from germline, CDR1 is SNHLY and CDR2 is FYNNEI. The CDR3 has 13 amino acids. V lost 9 bases to trimming and J lost 5 bases; unmatched junction nucleotides: 5. This CDR3 reads CARQGQGHNEQFF. The CDR3, as DNA: TGTGCCAGACAGGGACAGGGCCACAATGAGCAGTTCTTC.

This clonotype was recorded at least ten times. The rearrangement joins TRBV28 to TRBJ1-1; D is possibly TRBD1 (5 bases). With 7 bases removed from V and 0 bases from J, the gap between germline ends came to 15 bases. Germline V gene lookup returns CDR1 MDHEN and CDR2 SYDVKM. There are 15 residues in the CDR3. In DNA, the CDR3 is TGTGCCAGCATTATGCCCGGGACGGTGAACACTGAAGCTTTCTTT. Translated: CASIMPGTVNTEAFF.

The J gene is TRBJ2-1, the V gene TRBV15; 7 bases agree with TRBD2. The germline gives CDR1 LNHNV, CDR2 YYDKDF (reference sequence). The CDR3 has 16 amino acids. J lost 3 bases, V lost 1 base, and 6 bases had no gene match. CDR3 loop: CATSRGGASGYNEQFF. The CDR3 coding sequence is TGTGCCACCAGCAGAGGCGGGGCTAGCGGCTACAATGAGCAGTTCTTC.

The chain joins TRBV27 to TRBJ1-4; 9 bases fit TRBD1. The germline gives CDR1 MNHEY, CDR2 SMNVEV (reference sequence). The CDR3 is 16 amino acids. Losses at the gene ends were 5 bases for V and 5 bases for J; bases not matched to a gene: 9. The CDR3 spells CASSLPIGTGNEKLFF. The DNA of the CDR3 is TGTGCCAGCAGTCTACCCATAGGGACAGGGAATGAAAAACTGTTTTTT.

This clonotype was recorded a few times. The J gene is TRBJ1-2, the V gene TRBV15; TRBD1 might be the D (6 bases). Germline loops: CDR1 LNHNV, CDR2 YYDKDF (reference sequence). This CDR3 comprises 14 residues. Trimming removed 3 bases at V and 2 bases at J, with 10 bases between. CDR3 protein: CATSSNGGNYGYTF. In nucleotides, the CDR3 is TGTGCCACCAGCAGTAACGGGGGCAACTATGGCTACACCTTC.